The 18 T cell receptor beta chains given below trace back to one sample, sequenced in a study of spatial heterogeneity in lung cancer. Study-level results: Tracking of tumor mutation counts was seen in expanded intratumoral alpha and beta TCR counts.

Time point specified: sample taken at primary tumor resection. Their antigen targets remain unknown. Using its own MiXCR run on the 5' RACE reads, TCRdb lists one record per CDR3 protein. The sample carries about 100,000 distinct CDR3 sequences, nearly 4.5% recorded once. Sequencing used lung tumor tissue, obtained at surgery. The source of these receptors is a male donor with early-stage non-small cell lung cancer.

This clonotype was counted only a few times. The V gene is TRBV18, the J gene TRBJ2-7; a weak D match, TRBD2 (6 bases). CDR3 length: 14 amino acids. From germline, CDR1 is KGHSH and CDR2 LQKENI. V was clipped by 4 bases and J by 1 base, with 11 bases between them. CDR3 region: CASSLGRSSYEQYF. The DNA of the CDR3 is TGTGCCAGCTCACTAGGGAGGTCGTCCTACGAGCAGTACTTC.

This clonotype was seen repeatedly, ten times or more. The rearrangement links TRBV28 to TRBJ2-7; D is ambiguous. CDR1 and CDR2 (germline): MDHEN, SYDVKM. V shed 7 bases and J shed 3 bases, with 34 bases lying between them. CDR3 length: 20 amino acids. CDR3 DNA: TGTGCCAGCAATCCTAGTCCGAGACAAGGCTCGACGCCTCCCTACTACGAGCAGTACTTC. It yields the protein CASNPSPRQGSTPPYYEQYF.

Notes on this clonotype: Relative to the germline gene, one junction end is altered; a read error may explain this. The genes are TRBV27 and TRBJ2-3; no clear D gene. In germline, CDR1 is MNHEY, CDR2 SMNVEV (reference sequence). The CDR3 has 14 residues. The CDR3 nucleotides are TGTGCCAGCAGTTTATCGGTCAGCACAGATCCGCAGTATTTT. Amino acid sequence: CASSLSVSTDPQYF.

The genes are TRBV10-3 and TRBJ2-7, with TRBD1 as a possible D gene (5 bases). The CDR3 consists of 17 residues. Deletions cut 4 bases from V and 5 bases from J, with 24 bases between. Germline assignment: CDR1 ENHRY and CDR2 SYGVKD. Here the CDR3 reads CAISVSPVGQGRNEQYF. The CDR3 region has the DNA TGTGCCATCAGTGTATCTCCCGTGGGCCAGGGTCGGAACGAGCAGTACTTC.

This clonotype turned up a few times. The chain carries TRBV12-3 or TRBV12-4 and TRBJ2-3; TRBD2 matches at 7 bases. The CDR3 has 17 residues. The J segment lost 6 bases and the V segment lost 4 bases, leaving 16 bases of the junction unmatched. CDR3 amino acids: CASSSLTSADYPDTQYF. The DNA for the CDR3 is TGTGCCAGCAGTTCCCTCACTAGCGCGGATTACCCGGATACGCAGTATTTT.

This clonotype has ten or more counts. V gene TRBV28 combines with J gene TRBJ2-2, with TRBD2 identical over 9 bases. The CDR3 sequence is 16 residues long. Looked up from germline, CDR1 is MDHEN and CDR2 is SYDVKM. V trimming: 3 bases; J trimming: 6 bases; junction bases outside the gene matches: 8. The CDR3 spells CASSLDLAGRPGELFF. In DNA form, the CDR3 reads TGTGCCAGCAGTTTGGATCTAGCGGGAAGGCCCGGGGAGCTGTTTTTT.

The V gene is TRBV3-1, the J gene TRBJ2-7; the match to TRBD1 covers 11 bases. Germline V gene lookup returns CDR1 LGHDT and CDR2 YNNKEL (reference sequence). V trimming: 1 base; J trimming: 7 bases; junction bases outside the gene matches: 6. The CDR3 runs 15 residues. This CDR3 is CASSQAGTGGLEQYF. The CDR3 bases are TGTGCCAGCAGCCAAGCCGGGACAGGGGGTCTGGAGCAGTACTTC.

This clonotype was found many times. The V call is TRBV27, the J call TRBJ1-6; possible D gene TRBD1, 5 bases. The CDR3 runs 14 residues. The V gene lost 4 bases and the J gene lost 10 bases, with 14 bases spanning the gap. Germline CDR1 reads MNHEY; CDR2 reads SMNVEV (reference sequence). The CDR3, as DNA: TGTGCCAGCAGTTGGGACCGAATAACGTCACCCCTCCACTTT. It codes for CASSWDRITSPLHF.

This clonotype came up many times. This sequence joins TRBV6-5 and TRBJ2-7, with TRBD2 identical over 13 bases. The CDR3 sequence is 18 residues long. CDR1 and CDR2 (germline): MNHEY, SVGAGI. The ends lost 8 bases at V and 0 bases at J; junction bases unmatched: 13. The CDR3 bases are TGTGCCAGCCCATACTCCGACGGGACTAGCGGGGTCTCCTACGAGCAGTACTTC. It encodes CASPYSDGTSGVSYEQYF.

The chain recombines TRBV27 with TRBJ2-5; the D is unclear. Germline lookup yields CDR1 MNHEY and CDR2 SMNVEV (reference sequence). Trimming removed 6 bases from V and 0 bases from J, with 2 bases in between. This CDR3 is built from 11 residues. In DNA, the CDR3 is TGTGCCAGCAGAAACCAAGAGACCCAGTACTTC. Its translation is CASRNQETQYF.

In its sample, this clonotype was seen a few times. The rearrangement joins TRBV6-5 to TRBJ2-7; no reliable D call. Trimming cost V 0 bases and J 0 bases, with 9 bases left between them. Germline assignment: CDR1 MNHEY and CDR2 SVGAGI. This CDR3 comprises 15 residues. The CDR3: CASSYSRPSSYEQYF. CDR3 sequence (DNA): TGTGCCAGCAGTTACTCGAGACCCAGCTCCTACGAGCAGTACTTC.

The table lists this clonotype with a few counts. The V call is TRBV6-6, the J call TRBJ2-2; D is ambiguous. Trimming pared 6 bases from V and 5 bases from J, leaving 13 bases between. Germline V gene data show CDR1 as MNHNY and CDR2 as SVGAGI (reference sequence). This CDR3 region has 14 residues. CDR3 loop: CASSPLGPTGELFF. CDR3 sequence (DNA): TGTGCCAGCAGCCCACTCGGTCCTACCGGGGAGCTGTTTTTT.

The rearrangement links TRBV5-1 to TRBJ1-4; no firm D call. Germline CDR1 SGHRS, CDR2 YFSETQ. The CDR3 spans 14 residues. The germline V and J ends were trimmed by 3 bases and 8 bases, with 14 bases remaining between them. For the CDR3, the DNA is TGCGCCAGCAGCTACTCGGGCCCGAAGGAAAAACTGTTTTTT. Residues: CASSYSGPKEKLFF.

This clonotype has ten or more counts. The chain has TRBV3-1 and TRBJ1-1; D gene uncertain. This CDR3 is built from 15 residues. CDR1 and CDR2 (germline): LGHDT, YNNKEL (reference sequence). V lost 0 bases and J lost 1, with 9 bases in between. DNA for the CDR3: TGTGCCAGCAGCCAAGAAAACGGGTCGAACACTGAAGCTTTCTTT. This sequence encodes CASSQENGSNTEAFF. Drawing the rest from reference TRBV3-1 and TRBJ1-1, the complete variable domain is DTAVSQTPKYLVTQMGNDKSIKCEQNLGHDTMYWYKQDSKKFLKIMFSYNNKELIINETVPNRFSPKSPDKAHLNLHINSLELGDSAVYFCASSQENGSNTEAFFGQGTRLTVV.

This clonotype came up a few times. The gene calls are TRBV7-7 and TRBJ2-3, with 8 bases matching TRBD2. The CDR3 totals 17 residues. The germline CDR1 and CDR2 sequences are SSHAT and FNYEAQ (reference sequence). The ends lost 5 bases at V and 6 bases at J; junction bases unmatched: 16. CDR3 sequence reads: CASSPGTTSGGWDTQYF. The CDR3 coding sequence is TGTGCCAGCAGCCCGGGAACCACTAGCGGTGGGTGGGATACGCAGTATTTT.

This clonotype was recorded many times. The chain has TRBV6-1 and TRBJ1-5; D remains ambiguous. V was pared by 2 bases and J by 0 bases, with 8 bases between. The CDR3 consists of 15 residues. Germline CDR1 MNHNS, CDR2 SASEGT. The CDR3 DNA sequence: TGTGCCAGCAGTGAATACAGATATAGCAATCAGCCCCAGCATTTT. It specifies CASSEYRYSNQPQHF.

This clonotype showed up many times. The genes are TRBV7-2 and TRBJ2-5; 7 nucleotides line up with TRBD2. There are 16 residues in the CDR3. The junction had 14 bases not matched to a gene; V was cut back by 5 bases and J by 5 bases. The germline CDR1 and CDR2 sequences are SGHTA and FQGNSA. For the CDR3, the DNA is TGTGCCAGCAGCCAGCTAATGTCGACTAGCATGGAGACCCAGTACTTC. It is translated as CASSQLMSTSMETQYF.

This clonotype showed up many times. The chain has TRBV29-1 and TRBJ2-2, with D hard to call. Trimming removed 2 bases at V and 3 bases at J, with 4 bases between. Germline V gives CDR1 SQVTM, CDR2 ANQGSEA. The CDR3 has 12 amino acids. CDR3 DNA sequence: TGCAGCGTTGAAACCCACACCGGGGAGCTGTTTTTT. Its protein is CSVETHTGELFF.